A selection of T cell receptor beta chains follows, all from one sample in a study of CD8 T cells in Susac syndrome. TCRdb passed the immunoSEQ multiplex PCR reads through MiXCR, listing each CDR3 protein once. The sample holds 330,000 or so distinct CDR3 sequences; 70% to 90% are singletons and the top ten take approximately 0.18%. The sample comprised CD8+ T cells from PBMCs. The source of these receptors is a human donor with multiple sclerosis. CDR3s include the opening cysteine and the closing phenylalanine or tryptophan. A D gene is named only where the DNA matches it firmly. The size field is filled for only some rows; it gives once, few, many or a size class.

>TRBJ1-4|NA|NA|TRBV29-1
TGCAGCGTTGAAGGAGAAACTAATGAAAAACTGTTTTTT
CSVEGETNEKLFF
>TRBJ2-1|NA|NA|TRBV9
TGTGCCAGCTCGGGCCTAGCCAATGAGCAGTTCTTC
CASSGLANEQFF
>TRBJ2-1|NA|NA|TRBV5-4
TGTGCCAGCAGCTTGGCCTGGGGGGAGGCGTTCTTC
CASSLAWGEAFF
>TRBJ2-5|TRBD1|once|TRBV20-1
TGCAGTGCCCCGGGACAGGCCGAAGAGACCCAGTACTTC
CSAPGQAEETQYF
>TRBJ2-5|NA|once|TRBV27
TGTGCCAGCAGTGGCCTCTCCGGGGTAGCAGAGACCCAGTACTTC
CASSGLSGVAETQYF
>TRBJ2-1|NA|NA|TRBV24-1
TGTGCCACCAGTGATTTAGAAGGAGCCCCCTACAATGAGCAGTTCTTC
CATSDLEGAPYNEQFF
>TRBJ2-3|TRBD1|NA|TRBV29-1
TGCAGCGGCACCCGGACAGGGATGGCCACAGATACGCAGTATTTT
CSGTRTGMATDTQYF
>TRBJ1-4|NA|NA|TRBV28
TGTGCCAGCAGCCCCTTCGGGGTAACTAATGAAAAACTGTTTTTT
CASSPFGVTNEKLFF
>TRBJ1-1|NA|once|TRBV19
TGTGCCAGTAGTCAGGGGATTTCTGAAGCTTTCTTT
CASSQGISEAFF
>TRBJ1-2|TRBD1|NA|TRBV29-1
TGCAGCGCCTCGGGACAGGCGGCTTTGGACACCTTC
CSASGQAALDTF
>TRBJ2-1|NA|NA|TRBV7-3
TGTGCCAGCAGCTTAAGCCGCGCGGGATGGAGTGATGAGCAGTTCTTC
CASSLSRAGWSDEQFF
>TRBJ1-4|NA|NA|TRBV29-1
TGCAGCGTTGCCGGGAGTAACGAAAAACTGTTTTTT
CSVAGSNEKLFF
>TRBJ1-1|TRBD1|NA|TRBV7-2
TGTGCCAGCAGGTCGGACAGGGACGCGTTTCCTGAAGCTTTCTTT
CASRSDRDAFPEAFF
>TRBJ2-3|TRBD2|few|TRBV19
TGTGCCAGTAGTATACTAGCGGGGGCCACAGATACGCAGTATTTT
CASSILAGATDTQYF
>TRBJ1-1|NA|NA|TRBV27
TGTGCCAGCAATCCCGGGCCCTTGAACACTGAAGCTTTCTTT
CASNPGPLNTEAFF
>TRBJ2-3|TRBD2|NA|TRBV28
TGTGCCAGCAATCTGCGGGGGGAAGATACGCAGTATTTT
CASNLRGEDTQYF
>TRBJ1-2|NA|NA|TRBV4-1
TGCGCCAGCAGCCAAGATTCATTGGGCAGGGGATACTATGGCTACACCTTC
CASSQDSLGRGYYGYTF
>TRBJ2-7|NA|NA|TRBV12-3/TRBV12-4
TGTGCCAGCAGCCCTTCCCACTACGAGCAGTACTTC
CASSPSHYEQYF
>TRBJ1-1|NA|NA|TRBV12-5
TGTGCTAGTGGTTTGTTACTGGGACGGAACACTGAAGCTTTCTTT
CASGLLLGRNTEAFF
>TRBJ1-2|TRBD1|NA|TRBV7-9
TGTGCCAGCAGCTCGTCCACCCTGGGACAGACGATTAACTATGGCTACACCTTC
CASSSSTLGQTINYGYTF
>TRBJ1-3|TRBD1|NA|TRBV4-1
TGCGCCAGCAGCCAACCGACAGGGGCCCGAGGAAACACCATATATTTT
CASSQPTGARGNTIYF
>TRBJ2-1|TRBD2|NA|TRBV29-1
TGCAGCGTTGAAGCTCTAGCGGGGGCGGGGAACAATGAGCAGTTCTTC
CSVEALAGAGNNEQFF
>TRBJ2-7|TRBD1|NA|TRBV30
TGTGCCTGGAGCAACAGGGGGCCTTCCTACGAGCAGTACTTC
CAWSNRGPSYEQYF
>TRBJ2-1|NA|NA|TRBV20-1
TGCAGTGCTAAGTCAGGGAGATACAATGAGCAGTTCTTC
CSAKSGRYNEQFF
>TRBJ2-1|NA|once|TRBV6-2/TRBV6-3
TGTGCCAGCAGTTACTCGGCGGATGAGCAGTTCTTC
CASSYSADEQFF
>TRBJ2-1|TRBD2|NA|TRBV19
TGTGCCAGTAGTATAATAGCGGGCTCAGGCAATGAGCAGTTCTTC
CASSIIAGSGNEQFF
>TRBJ2-5|TRBD1|NA|TRBV29-1
TGCAGCGTTGTGGGACAGGGAAAAGAGACCCAGTACTTC
CSVVGQGKETQYF
>TRBJ2-5|NA|NA|TRBV28
TGTGCCAGCAGCACGACGTACCAAGAGACCCAGTACTTC
CASSTTYQETQYF
>TRBJ1-1|NA|NA|TRBV20-1
TGCAGTGCTAGAGATCCGGCGAACACTGAAGCTTTCTTT
CSARDPANTEAFF
>TRBJ2-3|TRBD2|NA|TRBV9
TGTGCCAGCAGCGTAGGAGGGCTAGCGGGGGGCCCTAGCACAGATACGCAGTATTTT
CASSVGGLAGGPSTDTQYF
>TRBJ1-2|NA|NA|TRBV12-3/TRBV12-4
TGTGCCAGCAGTTCGGGCCCTTCCCCATATGGCTACACCTTC
CASSSGPSPYGYTF
>TRBJ1-1|NA|NA|TRBV4-3
TGCGCCAGCAGCCAAGATGGAGCGGAGGAAGCTTTCTTT
CASSQDGAEEAFF
>TRBJ1-4|NA|NA|TRBV4-3
TGCGCCAGCAGCCAAGATATCGGGGGCCAAATGGGTGAAAAACTGTTTTTT
CASSQDIGGQMGEKLFF
>TRBJ1-4|NA|few|TRBV6-1
TGTGCCAGCAGTTGGTGGCAGGGCGATGAAAAACTGTTTTTT
CASSWWQGDEKLFF
>TRBJ2-3|NA|NA|TRBV5-4
TGTGCCAGCAGCTTGTTCATCGGGACAGATACGCAGTATTTT
CASSLFIGTDTQYF
>TRBJ2-2|NA|NA|TRBV7-8
TGTGCCAGCAGCTTGGCTAGCGCGTCGACCGGGGAGCTGTTTTTT
CASSLASASTGELFF
>TRBJ1-5|NA|NA|TRBV15
TGTGCCACCAGCGAACCACGCAGGCTTGGACCTTTTAGCAATCAGCCCCAGCATTTT
CATSEPRRLGPFSNQPQHF
>TRBJ1-1|NA|once|TRBV4-2
TGTGCCAGCAGCCAAGATTGGGGCAGGGAGGGGTCGGACACTGAAGCTTTCTTT
CASSQDWGREGSDTEAFF
>TRBJ2-1|TRBD2|NA|TRBV12-3/TRBV12-4
TGTGCCAGCAGGGATATAGCGGGAGGGCCGAATGAGCAGTTCTTC
CASRDIAGGPNEQFF
>TRBJ1-1|NA|NA|TRBV12-3/TRBV12-4
TGTGCCAGCAGTTCCCCATTAGACAGCCTGAACACTGAAGCTTTCTTT
CASSSPLDSLNTEAFF
>TRBJ2-7|NA|once|TRBV7-9
TGTGCCAGCAGCCCATCCATCCTAACGACTTCTAGCTCCTACGAGCAGTACTTC
CASSPSILTTSSSYEQYF
>TRBJ2-1|NA|NA|TRBV29-1
TGCAGCGTTGAAGGCCCGGACGTGAGCTCCTACAATGAGCAGTTCTTC
CSVEGPDVSSYNEQFF